What follows are 20 T cell receptor beta chains derived from one specimen sequenced in a study of T cells in Graves' hyperthyroidism and ophthalmopathy. RNA transcripts served as the template for amplifying TCR beta CDR3 regions. The TCR CDR3 was amplified in a first-round RT-PCR using the HTBI primer set. MiXCR, applied by TCRdb to the multiplex PCR reads, yields one record per CDR3 protein. The sample holds fewer than 450,000 distinct CDR3 sequences, about a fifth seen once. The specimen was blood. These receptors came from a man younger than 35 with Graves' ophthalmopathy.

This clonotype was counted once. The CDR3 region has the DNA TGCAGCGTCCCCGGGCGGGGTAGCGGGGACCAAGAGACCCAGTACTTC. It translates to CSVPGRGSGDQETQYF. The chain links TRBV29-1 to TRBJ2-5, with 8 bases matching TRBD2. V was clipped by 6 bases and J by 0 bases; unmatched bases: 12. Per germline, CDR1 SQVTM and CDR2 ANQGSEA. The CDR3 runs 16 residues.

The chain carries TRBV4-1 and TRBJ2-7, with D possibly matching TRBD2 (6 bases). The CDR3 is 15 amino acids. The V gene lost 2 bases and the J gene lost 7 bases, with 18 bases spanning the gap. Germline V gene lookup returns CDR1 MGHRA and CDR2 YSYEKL. The CDR3 is CASSQHTGGSKEQYF. In DNA, the CDR3 is TGCGCCAGCAGCCAACACACAGGAGGGTCGAAGGAGCAGTACTTC.

V gene TRBV5-8 combines with J gene TRBJ1-6; no definite D call. The CDR3 contains 13 residues. Trimming took off 4 bases at V and 9 bases at J, with 11 bases between the two ends. Germline assignment: CDR1 SGHTS and CDR2 YDEGEE. CDR3 sequence reads: CASSPGLFSPLHF. CDR3 in DNA: TGTGCCAGCAGCCCGGGCTTGTTTTCACCCCTCCACTTT. The whole variable domain, filled in from reference TRBV5-8 and TRBJ1-6, reads EAGVTQSPTHLIKTRGQQATLRCSPISGHTSVYWYQQALGLGLQFLLWYDEGEERNRGNFPPRFSGRQFPNYSSELNVNALELEDSALYLCASSPGLFSPLHFGNGTRLTVT.

This clonotype was found many times. CDR3 amino acids: CASSLVSGRTEAFF. CDR3 sequence (DNA): TGTGCCAGCAGTTTAGTGTCGGGGAGGACTGAAGCTTTCTTT. The J gene is TRBJ1-1, the V gene TRBV28; D not certain. The V gene lost 2 bases and the J gene lost 5 bases, with 12 bases spanning the gap. The CDR3 is 14 amino acids. The germline V gene encodes CDR1 MDHEN and CDR2 SYDVKM.

This clonotype occurred many times. The chain combines TRBV6-1 with TRBJ1-1, with TRBD1 as a possible D gene (5 bases). CDR3 size: 13 residues. Per the germline V gene, CDR1 is MNHNS and CDR2 is SASEGT. The ends were cut back, 10 bases at V and 2 bases at J, with 14 bases in the middle. The CDR3 region has the DNA TGTGCCACTGAAGGGACGGCAAACACTGAAGCTTTCTTT. This translates into CATEGTANTEAFF.

The V and J genes are TRBV12-3 or TRBV12-4 and TRBJ2-3, with a weak D call TRBD2 (5 bases). The CDR3 has 17 amino acids. Between the trimmed V and J ends, which lost 1 base and 4 bases, there was a span of 18 bases. The CDR3 loop reads CASSLERLLGQPDTQYF. The CDR3 region has the DNA TGTGCCAGCAGTTTAGAGAGACTATTAGGTCAGCCAGATACGCAGTATTTT.

V and J are TRBV28 and TRBJ1-6, with D uncertain. The CDR3 spans 12 residues. Germline lookup yields CDR1 MDHEN and CDR2 SYDVKM. The ends were cut back, 5 bases at V and 11 bases at J, with 10 bases in the middle. The CDR3 nucleotides read TGTGCCAGCAGTATCCTTGAGGCACCCCTCCACTTT. As protein: CASSILEAPLHF. The complete variable domain, with remaining parts taken from reference TRBV28 and TRBJ1-6, reads DVKVTQSSRYLVKRTGEKVFLECVQDMDHENMFWYRQDPGLGLRLIYFSYDVKMKEKGDIPEGYSVSREKKERFSLILESASTNQTSMYLCASSILEAPLHFGNGTRLTVT.

This clonotype was seen at least ten times. This chain joins TRBV27 and TRBJ1-5, with 7 bases that match TRBD1. The length of the CDR3 is 14 residues. Germline V gene lookup returns CDR1 MNHEY and CDR2 SMNVEV (reference sequence). The junction had 8 bases not matched to a gene; V was cut back by 8 bases and J by 4 bases. The CDR3 region has the DNA TGTGCCAGCGGACCTACGGACAGGAATCAGCCCCAGCATTTT. Its protein product is CASGPTDRNQPQHF.

This chain links TRBV6-1 with TRBJ2-7; perhaps D is TRBD1 or TRBD2 (6 bases each). Germline lookup yields CDR1 MNHNS and CDR2 SASEGT. This CDR3 contains 15 residues. The V and J ends lost 8 bases and 7 bases respectively, with 24 bases between them. As DNA, the CDR3 is TGTGCCAGCCGGGGGCCCGGGGGCCCCCGACCTGAGCAGTACTTC. The encoded protein is CASRGPGGPRPEQYF.

This clonotype was picked up many times. The rearrangement joins TRBV7-3 to TRBJ2-1; D is perhaps TRBD1 or TRBD2 (6 bases each). The CDR3 consists of 14 residues. V shed 5 bases and J shed 10 bases, with 18 bases lying between them. CDR1 and CDR2 (germline): SGHTA, FQGTGA. CDR3 nucleotides: TGTGCCAGCAGCCCAGGTTCGGGGGCCGGCGAGCAGTTCTTC. Translation gives CASSPGSGAGEQFF.

This clonotype was observed many times. The J gene is TRBJ1-2, the V gene TRBV20-1, with 9 positions matching TRBD1. V was clipped by 0 bases and J by 7 bases; unmatched bases: 9. There are 15 residues in the CDR3. Germline V gene sequence: CDR1 DFQATT, CDR2 SNEGSKA (reference sequence). The CDR3 DNA sequence: TGCAGTGCTAGAGAGTCGGGACAGGGAGGTTCTGGCTACACCTTC. This codes for CSARESGQGGSGYTF.

This clonotype was observed many times. The chain employs TRBV12-3 or TRBV12-4 and TRBJ2-7, with 9 bases identical to TRBD1. V was pared by 6 bases and J by 3 bases, with 3 bases of the junction left unmatched. The CDR3 is 13 residues long. DNA for the CDR3: TGTGCCAGCAGGCGGACAGGGGACTACGAGCAGTACTTC. Translating gives CASRRTGDYEQYF.

This clonotype was detected ten times or more. This rearrangement joins TRBV7-9 to TRBJ1-2; D gene ambiguous. The CDR3 has 11 residues. V was cut by 8 bases and J by 4 bases, with 8 bases left in between. CDR1 is SEHNR, CDR2 FQNEAQ, per germline (reference sequence). Written as DNA, the CDR3 is TGTGCCAGCCAACATTCCTATGGCTACACCTTC. It specifies CASQHSYGYTF.

The chain links TRBV7-9 to TRBJ2-3; 11 bases fit TRBD2. Germline CDR1 is SEHNR and CDR2 is FQNEAQ (reference sequence). V lost 6 bases, J lost 6 bases, and 14 bases stayed unmatched. The CDR3 extends over 17 amino acids. This CDR3 is CASSRDSSGGSRDTQYF. The DNA of the CDR3 is TGTGCCAGCAGTCGGGACTCTAGCGGGGGGTCCCGGGATACGCAGTATTTT.

This clonotype was seen a handful of times. The chain couples TRBV7-6 to TRBJ1-6; 10 nucleotides align to TRBD1. Trimming took 5 bases from V and 8 from J; bases not matched to a gene: 12. Germline loops: CDR1 SGHVS, CDR2 FNYEAQ. CDR3 length: 17 amino acids. The CDR3 loop reads CASSRDRGQSGDSPLHF. CDR3 bases: TGTGCCAGCAGCAGAGACAGGGGGCAATCTGGTGATTCACCCCTCCACTTT.

J is TRBJ2-2 and V is TRBV11-2, with D unclear. Trimming shortened V by 5 bases and J by 4 bases, and 14 bases separated the two germline ends. Germline loops: CDR1 SGHAT, CDR2 FQNNGV. The CDR3 length is 15 residues. The CDR3 nucleotides read TGTGCCAGCAGCGCCGGACCAGTGGGCACCGGGGAGCTGTTTTTT. Encoded protein: CASSAGPVGTGELFF.

V gene TRBV29-1 combines with J gene TRBJ2-7; 9 bases align to TRBD2. The germline CDR1 and CDR2 sequences are SQVTM and ANQGSEA. The CDR3 is 13 residues long. V gave up 7 bases and J gave up 5 bases; unmatched junction bases: 9. The CDR3 reads CSDKGTSRDEQYF. The CDR3 nucleotides read TGCAGCGACAAGGGGACTAGCCGAGACGAGCAGTACTTC.

The table lists this clonotype with many counts. This rearrangement joins TRBV5-8 to TRBJ1-2; tentatively, D is TRBD1 (6 bases). The germline CDR1 and CDR2 sequences are SGHTS and YDEGEE. The CDR3 has 14 residues. V was clipped by 4 bases and J by 4 bases, with 14 bases between them. The CDR3 DNA is TGTGCCAGCAGCCTCCCCGAAGGGGGCTATGGCTACACCTTC. As protein: CASSLPEGGYGYTF.

This clonotype has only a few counts. The V gene is TRBV24-1, the J gene TRBJ2-1; the D gene is possibly TRBD2 (6 bases). Per germline, CDR1 KGHDR and CDR2 SFDVKD. Between the trimmed V and J ends, which lost 4 bases and 0 bases, there was a span of 12 bases. The CDR3 has 16 amino acids. The CDR3 sequence is CATSDGSATSYNEQFF. The CDR3, as DNA: TGTGCCACCAGTGACGGGAGCGCCACCTCCTACAATGAGCAGTTCTTC.

This clonotype was recorded a few times. This chain uses TRBV12-3 or TRBV12-4 with TRBJ2-2, with D unclear. Deletions cut 5 bases from V and 6 bases from J, with 19 bases between. The CDR3 loop spans 16 amino acids. CDR3 protein: CASSNQGDVVSGELFF. The CDR3, as DNA: TGTGCCAGCAGTAACCAAGGCGATGTGGTATCCGGGGAGCTGTTTTTT.